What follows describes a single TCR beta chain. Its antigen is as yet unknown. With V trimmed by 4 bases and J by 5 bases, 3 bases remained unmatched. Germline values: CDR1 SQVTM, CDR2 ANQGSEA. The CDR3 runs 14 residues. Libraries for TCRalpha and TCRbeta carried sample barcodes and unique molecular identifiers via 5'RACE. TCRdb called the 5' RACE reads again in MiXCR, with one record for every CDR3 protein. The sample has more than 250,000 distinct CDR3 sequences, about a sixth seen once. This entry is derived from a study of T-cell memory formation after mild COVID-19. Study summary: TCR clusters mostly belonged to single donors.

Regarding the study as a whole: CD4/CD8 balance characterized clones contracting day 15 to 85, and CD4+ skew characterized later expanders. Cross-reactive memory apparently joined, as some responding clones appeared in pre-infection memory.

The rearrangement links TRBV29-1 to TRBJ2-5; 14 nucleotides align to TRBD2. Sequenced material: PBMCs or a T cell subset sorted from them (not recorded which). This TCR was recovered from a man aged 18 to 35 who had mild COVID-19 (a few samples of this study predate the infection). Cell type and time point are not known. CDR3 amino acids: CSVGLAGGRETQYF. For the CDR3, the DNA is TGCAGCGTTGGACTAGCGGGGGGGCGTGAGACCCAGTACTTC.